The rows below give T cell receptor beta chains drawn from one sample of a study of early T cells in non-severe SARS-CoV-2 infection. MiXCR was run by TCRdb on the 5' RACE reads, yielding one entry per CDR3 protein. The sample includes tens of thousands of distinct CDR3 sequences, less than 12% seen only once; the top ten take 15% to 18%. The material was whole blood, obtained at baseline. The receptors were gathered from an adult who was a healthcare worker with PCR-confirmed SARS-CoV-2 infection or an uninfected control (not recorded which). Each CDR3 is given with its conserved first and last residue. The order of the fields is clone size, D gene, V gene, J gene, CDR3 DNA, CDR3 protein. A D gene is named only where the DNA matches it firmly. Only part of the rows carry a size: once, few, many, or a class if the clone is expanded.

NA	NA	TRBV19	TRBJ1-2	TGTGCCACCTGGACAGCCCCCTATGGCTACACCTTC	CATWTAPYGYTF
many	NA	TRBV19	TRBJ1-4	TGTGCCAGTAGTATTTGGCCGGGGAGCGGGGAAAAACTGTTTTTT	CASSIWPGSGEKLFF
NA	NA	TRBV20-1	TRBJ1-2	TGCAGTGCTGGACGATTACAGGGTTTCTATGGCTACACCTTC	CSAGRLQGFYGYTF
once	NA	TRBV7-2	TRBJ2-5	TGTGCCAGCAGCCCAGGGGGGCAGGGGAAGACCCAGTACTTC	CASSPGGQGKTQYF
few	NA	TRBV28	TRBJ2-2	TGTGCCAGCAGCCCTTCGGGGGCCTTGGAGCTGTTTTTT	CASSPSGALELFF
few	TRBD1	TRBV29-1	TRBJ2-7	TGCAGCGTAAAAAACCGGGACAGGGGTTTCTACGAGCAGTACTTC	CSVKNRDRGFYEQYF
NA	NA	TRBV6-4	TRBJ2-3	TGTGCCAGCAGTGACGGGGCAACCCTCTGGGATACGCAGTATTTT	CASSDGATLWDTQYF
many	NA	TRBV7-2	TRBJ2-2	TGTGCCAGCAGCTTAGCGTTGGAAGGTACCGGGGAGCTGTTTTTT	CASSLALEGTGELFF
few	TRBD1	TRBV28	TRBJ2-5	TGTGCCAGCCGGACAGGGAAAGAGACCCAGTACTTC	CASRTGKETQYF
many	TRBD2	TRBV7-8	TRBJ2-1	TGTGCCAGCAGCTTAGCTAGGGCGGGAGGGCCAAGTGAGCAGTTCTTC	CASSLARAGGPSEQFF
NA	NA	TRBV28	TRBJ1-4	TGTGCCAGCAGTTTAGCGGGAGGACAGACCACCGAAAAACTGTTTTTT	CASSLAGGQTTEKLFF
many	TRBD2	TRBV9	TRBJ2-1	TGTGCCAGCAGCACTAGCGGGAGTACCGGTGAGCAGTTCTTC	CASSTSGSTGEQFF
many	NA	TRBV10-3	TRBJ2-1	TGTGCCATCAGTGACGCGAGTGAGCAGTTCTTC	CAISDASEQFF
many	NA	TRBV5-1	TRBJ2-1	TGCGCCAGCAGCCCGGACAGTCTTAACAATGAGCAGTTCTTC	CASSPDSLNNEQFF
many	TRBD2	TRBV24-1	TRBJ2-1	TGTGCCACCAGTGACCCGAGAGGGACTAGAAAGTACATCTTC	CATSDPRGTRKYIF
few	NA	TRBV20-1	TRBJ2-2	TGCAGTGCTAGAAACAGGGTTTTTGGCACCGGGGAGCTGTTTTTT	CSARNRVFGTGELFF
NA	TRBD1	TRBV7-2	TRBJ1-2	TGTGCCAGCAGCTCAGGGGGACAGGGGAGCTATGGCTACACCTTC	CASSSGGQGSYGYTF
few	NA	TRBV29-1	TRBJ1-1	TGCAGCGTTGAACGCGGGGTGGGCACTGAAGCTTTCTTT	CSVERGVGTEAFF
NA	NA	TRBV7-2	TRBJ2-7	TGTGCCAGCAGCTTATCCAGGGACCTTTTCGGGGAGCAGTACTTC	CASSLSRDLFGEQYF
many	NA	TRBV12-3/TRBV12-4	TRBJ2-1	TGTGCCAGCAGCCAGGGGGGGTTTCATAATGAGCAGTTCTTC	CASSQGGFHNEQFF
few	TRBD1	TRBV5-6	TRBJ1-5	TGTGCCAGCAGCTTGGCGAACAGGGGGCATCAGCCCCAGCATTTT	CASSLANRGHQPQHF
NA	NA	TRBV24-1	TRBJ2-1	TGTGCCACCAGTGATCCCCAGACCCGCTCCAATGAGCAGTTCTTC	CATSDPQTRSNEQFF
few	NA	TRBV29-1	TRBJ2-7	TGCAGCGTTGTTACAAATGACAGAAACTACGAGCAGTACTTC	CSVVTNDRNYEQYF
many	NA	TRBV11-2	TRBJ2-2	TGTGCCAGCTCCGGACAGTACACCGGGGAGCTGTTTTTT	CASSGQYTGELFF
few	TRBD2	TRBV20-1	TRBJ2-3	TGCAGTGCCGGACTAGCGGAGTGGGATACGCAGTATTTT	CSAGLAEWDTQYF
many	NA	TRBV3-1	TRBJ2-5	TGTGCCAGCAGCTCCTCAGTGTCACCCCCAGAGACCCAGTACTTC	CASSSSVSPPETQYF
many	NA	TRBV6-5	TRBJ1-1	TGTGCCAGCAGCCGTGACAGGCTCCGCATGAACACTGAAGCTTTCTTT	CASSRDRLRMNTEAFF
many	TRBD1	TRBV6-2/TRBV6-3	TRBJ2-7	TGTGCCAGCAGTTACTTCCTCCGGGACAGGGGGCATGGGGAGCAGTACTTC	CASSYFLRDRGHGEQYF
few	TRBD2	TRBV19	TRBJ2-1	TGTGCCAGTAGTAGAGCCGGGACTAGCGGGAGAGGTGAGCAGTTCTTC	CASSRAGTSGRGEQFF
NA	NA	TRBV24-1	TRBJ1-1	TGTGCCACCAGTGACCCGACAGTGAGCTCTGAAGCTTTCTTT	CATSDPTVSSEAFF
once	NA	TRBV4-1	TRBJ2-2	TGCGCCAGCAGCCAAGATTTTCTAGTGGGAGACCCTTCCTACACCGGGGAGCTGTTTTTT	CASSQDFLVGDPSYTGELFF
many	TRBD2	TRBV12-3/TRBV12-4	TRBJ2-4	TGTGCCAGCAGCTTTCTAGCGGGGCTAGCCAAAAACATTCAGTACTTC	CASSFLAGLAKNIQYF
few	TRBD1	TRBV7-3	TRBJ2-6	TGTGCCAGCAGCTTTTTAGGGACAGGTACCTCTGGGGCCAACGTCCTGACTTTC	CASSFLGTGTSGANVLTF
few	NA	TRBV15	TRBJ2-7	TGTGCCACCAGCAGACCTGACTACGAGCAGTACTTC	CATSRPDYEQYF
many	TRBD2	TRBV29-1	TRBJ2-1	TGCAGCGTAGGGGGACTAGCGGTATACAATGAGCAGTTCTTC	CSVGGLAVYNEQFF
few	TRBD2	TRBV28	TRBJ2-1	TGTGCCAGCAGTTTGCCCCTAACGGGAGGGGACAATGAGCAGTTCTTC	CASSLPLTGGDNEQFF
many	TRBD2	TRBV5-1	TRBJ2-7	TGCGCCAGCAGCTTGGGGCTAGCGGGAGGCCCCATCGGCTACGAGCAGTACTTC	CASSLGLAGGPIGYEQYF
many	TRBD1	TRBV6-5	TRBJ2-1	TGTGCCAGCAGCCCGGGACAGACAAGAGGGGATGAGCAGTTCTTC	CASSPGQTRGDEQFF
many	NA	TRBV3-1	TRBJ2-1	TGTGCCAGCAGCCAAAATACCCGCAATGAGCAGTTCTTC	CASSQNTRNEQFF
few	TRBD2	TRBV6-2/TRBV6-3	TRBJ2-7	TGTGCCAGCAGCTCAAGCGGGAGGGCCGCGTACGAGCAGTACTTC	CASSSSGRAAYEQYF
NA	NA	TRBV13	TRBJ2-3	TGTGCCAGCAGCTTGGGATCCGTCCAATCAGATACGCAGTATTTT	CASSLGSVQSDTQYF
NA	NA	TRBV29-1	TRBJ1-5	TGCAGCGTTAAAACCAAAGAAAGCAATCAGCCCCAGCATTTT	CSVKTKESNQPQHF
many	TRBD1	TRBV7-2	TRBJ1-1	TGTGCCAGCAGCTTAATGGGGACAGCGAACACTGAAGCTTTCTTT	CASSLMGTANTEAFF
medium-sized	NA	TRBV27	TRBJ2-5	TGTGCCAGCAGTTTGGCACCTAGATCTACGGCCCAGTACTTC	CASSLAPRSTAQYF
many	TRBD2	TRBV18	TRBJ2-3	TGTGCCAGCCTCGAACTAGCGGGATTGGATACGCAGTATTTT	CASLELAGLDTQYF
NA	NA	TRBV6-2/TRBV6-3	TRBJ2-6	TGTGCCAGCAGATCCATTCTCCTCTCTGGGGCCAACGTCCTGACTTTC	CASRSILLSGANVLTF
NA	NA	TRBV28	TRBJ1-1	TGTGCCAGCAGTTGGAACACTGAAGCTTTCTTT	CASSWNTEAFF
many	NA	TRBV12-3/TRBV12-4	TRBJ1-2	TGTGCCAGCGGTTGGGGGGTCCCCAGGGATGGCTACACCTTC	CASGWGVPRDGYTF
NA	TRBD1	TRBV29-1	TRBJ2-3	TGCAGCATTTGGACAGGGGGCGTTGGAGATACGCAGTATTTT	CSIWTGGVGDTQYF
few	NA	TRBV20-1	TRBJ2-5	TGCAGTGCTAGTGGCAGCCAAGAGACCCAGTACTTC	CSASGSQETQYF
many	TRBD2	TRBV20-1	TRBJ2-1	TGCAGTGCTTCACCGGGACTAGCGGGGAGGGAGTTCTTC	CSASPGLAGREFF
NA	NA	TRBV15	TRBJ2-2	TGTGCCACCAGCCAAACGGCCGACACCGGGGAGCTGTTTTTT	CATSQTADTGELFF
few	NA	TRBV18	TRBJ2-1	TGTGCCAGCTCACCACTCGGGACAGCGGGTTTCAATGAGCAGTTCTTC	CASSPLGTAGFNEQFF
NA	NA	TRBV6-5	TRBJ2-5	TGTGCCAGCAGTTTCCCAGGGTTCGGAGAGACCCAGTACTTC	CASSFPGFGETQYF
many	NA	TRBV12-3/TRBV12-4	TRBJ2-5	TGTGCCAGCAGTTCATCCCTCTCGAAGACCCAGTACTTC	CASSSSLSKTQYF
many	NA	TRBV19	TRBJ1-2	TGTGCCAGTAGAAGGACAGCTGGGGATTATGGCTACACCTTC	CASRRTAGDYGYTF
few	NA	TRBV7-7	TRBJ2-1	TGTGCTAGCAGCCCAGGCGCCAGGGCCTACAATGAGCAGTTCTTC	CASSPGARAYNEQFF
few	TRBD1	TRBV5-6	TRBJ1-2	TGTGCCAGCAGCTCGGGACAGGCCTTTTCTGGCTACACCTTC	CASSSGQAFSGYTF
many	NA	TRBV28	TRBJ2-2	TGTGCCAGCATAACTAGTCATTCTACCGGGGAGCTGTTTTTT	CASITSHSTGELFF
NA	NA	TRBV6-4	TRBJ2-5	TGTGCCACCCGAGGACCCGGAAGGGGGAGAGCGACCCAGTACTTC	CATRGPGRGRATQYF